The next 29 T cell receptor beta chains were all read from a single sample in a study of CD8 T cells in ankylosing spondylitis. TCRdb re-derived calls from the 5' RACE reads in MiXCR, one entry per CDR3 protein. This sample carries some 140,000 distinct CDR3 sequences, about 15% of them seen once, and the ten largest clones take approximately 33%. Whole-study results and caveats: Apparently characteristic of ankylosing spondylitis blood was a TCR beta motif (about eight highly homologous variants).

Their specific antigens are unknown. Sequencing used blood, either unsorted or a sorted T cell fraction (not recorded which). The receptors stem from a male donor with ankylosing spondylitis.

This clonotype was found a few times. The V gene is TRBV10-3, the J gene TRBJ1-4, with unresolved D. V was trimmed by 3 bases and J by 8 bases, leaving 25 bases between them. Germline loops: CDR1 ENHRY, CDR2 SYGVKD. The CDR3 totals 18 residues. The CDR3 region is CAISDYKEEDPRNEKLFF. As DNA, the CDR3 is TGTGCCATCAGTGACTACAAGGAGGAGGACCCAAGGAACGAAAAACTGTTTTTT.

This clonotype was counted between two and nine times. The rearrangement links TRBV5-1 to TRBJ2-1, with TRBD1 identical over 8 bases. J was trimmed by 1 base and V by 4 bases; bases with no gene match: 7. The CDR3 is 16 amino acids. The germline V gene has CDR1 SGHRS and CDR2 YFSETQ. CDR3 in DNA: TGCGCCAGCAGCCTGGCCGGGACAGGTTCCTACAATGAGCAGTTCTTC. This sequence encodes CASSLAGTGSYNEQFF.

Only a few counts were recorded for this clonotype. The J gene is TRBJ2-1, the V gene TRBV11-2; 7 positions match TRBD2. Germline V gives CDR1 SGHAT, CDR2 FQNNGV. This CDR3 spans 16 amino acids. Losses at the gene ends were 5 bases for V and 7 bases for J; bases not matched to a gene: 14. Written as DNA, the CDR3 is TGTGCCAGCAGCCCCGTAGGGCGGGAGTATAAAAATGAGCAGTTCTTC. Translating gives CASSPVGREYKNEQFF.

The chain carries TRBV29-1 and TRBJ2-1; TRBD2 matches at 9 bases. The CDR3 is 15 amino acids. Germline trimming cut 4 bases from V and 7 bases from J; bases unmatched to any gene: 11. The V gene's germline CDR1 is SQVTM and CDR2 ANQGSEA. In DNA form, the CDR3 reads TGCAGCGTTGTTTTGCGGGAGGGCCTGGGGAATGAGCAGTTCTTC. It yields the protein CSVVLREGLGNEQFF.

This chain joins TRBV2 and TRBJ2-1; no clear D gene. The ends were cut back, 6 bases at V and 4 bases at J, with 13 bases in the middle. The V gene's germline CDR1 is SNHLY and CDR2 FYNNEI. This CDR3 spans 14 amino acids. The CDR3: CASSSSRGYNEQFF. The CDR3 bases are TGTGCCAGCAGCTCTAGTCGAGGATACAATGAGCAGTTCTTC.

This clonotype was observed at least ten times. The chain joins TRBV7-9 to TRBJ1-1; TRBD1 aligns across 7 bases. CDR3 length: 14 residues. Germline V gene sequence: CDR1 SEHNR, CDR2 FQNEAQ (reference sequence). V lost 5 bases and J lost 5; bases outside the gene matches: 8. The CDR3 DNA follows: TGTGCCAGCAGCCCCCCGACAGGGCCGACTGAAGCTTTCTTT. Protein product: CASSPPTGPTEAFF.

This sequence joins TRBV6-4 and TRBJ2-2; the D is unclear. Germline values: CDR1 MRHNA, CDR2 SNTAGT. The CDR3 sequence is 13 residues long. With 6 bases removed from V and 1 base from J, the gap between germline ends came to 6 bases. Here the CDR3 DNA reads TGTGCCAGCAGCCCCATGAACACCGGGGAGCTGTTTTTT. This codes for CASSPMNTGELFF.

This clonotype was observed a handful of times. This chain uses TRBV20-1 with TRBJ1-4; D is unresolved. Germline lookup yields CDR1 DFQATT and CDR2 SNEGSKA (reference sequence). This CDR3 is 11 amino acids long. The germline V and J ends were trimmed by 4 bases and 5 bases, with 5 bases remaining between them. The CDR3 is CSAIFNEKLFF. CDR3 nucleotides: TGCAGTGCTATTTTCAATGAAAAACTGTTTTTT.

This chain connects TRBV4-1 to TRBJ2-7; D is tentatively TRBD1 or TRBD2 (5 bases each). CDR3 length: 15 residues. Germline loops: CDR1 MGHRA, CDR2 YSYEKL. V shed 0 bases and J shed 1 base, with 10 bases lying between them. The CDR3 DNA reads TGCGCCAGCAGCCAAGATGGGACGGAATCCTACGAGCAGTACTTC. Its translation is CASSQDGTESYEQYF.

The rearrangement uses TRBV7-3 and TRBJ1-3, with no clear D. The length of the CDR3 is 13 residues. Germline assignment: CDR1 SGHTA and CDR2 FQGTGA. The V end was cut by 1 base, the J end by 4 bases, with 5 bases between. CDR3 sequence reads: CASSLNRGNTIYF. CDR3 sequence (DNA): TGTGCCAGCAGCTTAAATCGAGGAAACACCATATATTTT.

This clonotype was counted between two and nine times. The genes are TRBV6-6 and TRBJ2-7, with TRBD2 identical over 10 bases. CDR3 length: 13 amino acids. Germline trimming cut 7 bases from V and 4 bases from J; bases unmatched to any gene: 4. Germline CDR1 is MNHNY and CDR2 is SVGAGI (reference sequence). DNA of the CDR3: TGTGCCAGCACGCTAGCGGGAGTGTACGAGCAGTACTTC. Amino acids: CASTLAGVYEQYF.

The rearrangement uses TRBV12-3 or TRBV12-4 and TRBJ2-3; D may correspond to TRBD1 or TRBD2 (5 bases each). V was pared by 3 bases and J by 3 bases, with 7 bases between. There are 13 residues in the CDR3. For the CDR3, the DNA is TGTGCCAGCAGTTTGGGGGTAACAGATACGCAGTATTTT. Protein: CASSLGVTDTQYF.

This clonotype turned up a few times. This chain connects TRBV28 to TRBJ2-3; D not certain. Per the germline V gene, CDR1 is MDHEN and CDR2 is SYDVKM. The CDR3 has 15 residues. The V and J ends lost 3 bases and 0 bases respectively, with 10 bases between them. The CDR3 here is CASSLWESSTDTQYF. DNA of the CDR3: TGTGCCAGCAGTTTGTGGGAATCTAGCACAGATACGCAGTATTTT. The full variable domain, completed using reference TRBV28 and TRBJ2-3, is DVKVTQSSRYLVKRTGEKVFLECVQDMDHENMFWYRQDPGLGLRLIYFSYDVKMKEKGDIPEGYSVSREKKERFSLILESASTNQTSMYLCASSLWESSTDTQYFGPGTRLTVL.

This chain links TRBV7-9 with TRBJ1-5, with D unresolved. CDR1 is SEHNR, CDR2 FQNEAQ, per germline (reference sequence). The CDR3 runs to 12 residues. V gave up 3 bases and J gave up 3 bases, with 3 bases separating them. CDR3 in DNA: TGTGCCAGCAGCTTGAACAATCAGCCCCAGCATTTT. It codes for CASSLNNQPQHF. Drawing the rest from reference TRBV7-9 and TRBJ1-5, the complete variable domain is DTGVSQNPRHKITKRGQNVTFRCDPISEHNRLYWYRQTLGQGPEFLTYFQNEAQLEKSRLLSDRFSAERPKGSFSTLEIQRTEQGDSAMYLCASSLNNQPQHFGDGTRLSIL.

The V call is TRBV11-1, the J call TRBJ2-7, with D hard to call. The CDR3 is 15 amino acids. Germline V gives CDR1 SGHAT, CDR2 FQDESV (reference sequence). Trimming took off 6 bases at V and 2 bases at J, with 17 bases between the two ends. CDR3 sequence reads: CASSFRSSITYEQYF. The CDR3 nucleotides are TGTGCCAGCAGTTTCAGGTCTTCTATCACCTACGAGCAGTACTTC.

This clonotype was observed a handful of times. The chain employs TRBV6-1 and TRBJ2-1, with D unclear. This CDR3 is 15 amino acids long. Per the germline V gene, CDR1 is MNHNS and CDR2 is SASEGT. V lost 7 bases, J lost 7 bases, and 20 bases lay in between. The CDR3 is CASTTDGALGNEQFF. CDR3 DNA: TGTGCCAGCACCACCGACGGCGCCCTTGGAAATGAGCAGTTCTTC.

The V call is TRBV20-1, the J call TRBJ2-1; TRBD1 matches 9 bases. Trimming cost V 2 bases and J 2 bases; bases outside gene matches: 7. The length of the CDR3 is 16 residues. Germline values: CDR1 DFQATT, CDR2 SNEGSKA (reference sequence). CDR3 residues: CSARPGQGRTYNEQFF. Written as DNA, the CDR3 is TGCAGTGCTAGACCCGGACAGGGGAGGACCTACAATGAGCAGTTCTTC.

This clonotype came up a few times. Here the CDR3 reads CASSLGGATSGTDLGKQYF. CDR3 sequence (DNA): TGTGCCAGCAGCTTAGGCGGGGCGACTAGCGGAACGGACCTGGGCAAGCAGTACTTC. The chain is built from TRBV11-1 and TRBJ2-7, with TRBD2 identical over 9 bases. Germline V gene data show CDR1 as SGHAT and CDR2 as FQDESV (reference sequence). V was pared by 1 base and J by 8 bases, with 21 bases of the junction left unmatched. The CDR3 sequence is 19 residues long.

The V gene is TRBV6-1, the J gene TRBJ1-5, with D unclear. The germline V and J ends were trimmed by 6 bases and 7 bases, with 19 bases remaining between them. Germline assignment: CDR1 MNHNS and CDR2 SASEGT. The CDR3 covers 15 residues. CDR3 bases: TGTGCCAGCAGACCTGACCGAGGCCCGTGGCAGCCCCAGCATTTT. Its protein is CASRPDRGPWQPQHF.

Here the CDR3 DNA reads TGCGCCAGCAGCCTCCCTCAGGCCAGCGCGTCACCATACGAGCAGTACTTC. This codes for CASSLPQASASPYEQYF. V gene TRBV5-1 combines with J gene TRBJ2-7; D not certain. The germline V and J ends were trimmed by 4 bases and 4 bases, with 24 bases remaining between them. Germline V gives CDR1 SGHRS, CDR2 YFSETQ. The CDR3 extends over 17 amino acids. The full variable domain, rest sourced from reference TRBV5-1 and TRBJ2-7, is KAGVTQTPRYLIKTRGQQVTLSCSPISGHRSVSWYQQTPGQGLQFLFEYFSETQRNKGNFPGRFSGRQFSNSRSEMNVSTLELGDSALYLCASSLPQASASPYEQYFGPGTRLTVT.

The CDR3 protein is CASSSSGRSPLHF. The CDR3 region has the DNA TGTGCCAGCAGTTCCTCTGGGCGTTCACCCCTCCACTTT. The genes are TRBV27 and TRBJ1-6; D ambiguous. The CDR3 is 13 residues long. Germline V gives CDR1 MNHEY, CDR2 SMNVEV (reference sequence). V lost 4 bases to trimming and J lost 9 bases, with 10 bases between them.

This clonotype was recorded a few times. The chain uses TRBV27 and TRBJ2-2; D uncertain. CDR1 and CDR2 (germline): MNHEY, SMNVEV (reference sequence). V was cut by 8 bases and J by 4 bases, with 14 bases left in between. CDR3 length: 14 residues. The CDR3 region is CASLSSSATGELFF. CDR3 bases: TGTGCCAGCCTGTCCTCGAGCGCCACCGGGGAGCTGTTTTTT.

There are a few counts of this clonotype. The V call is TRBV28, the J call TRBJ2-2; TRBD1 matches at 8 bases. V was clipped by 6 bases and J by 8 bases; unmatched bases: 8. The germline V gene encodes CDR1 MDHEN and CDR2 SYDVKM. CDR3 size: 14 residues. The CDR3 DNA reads TGTGCCAGCAGCTCGGGACAGGCCTTTGGGGAGCTGTTTTTT. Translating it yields CASSSGQAFGELFF.

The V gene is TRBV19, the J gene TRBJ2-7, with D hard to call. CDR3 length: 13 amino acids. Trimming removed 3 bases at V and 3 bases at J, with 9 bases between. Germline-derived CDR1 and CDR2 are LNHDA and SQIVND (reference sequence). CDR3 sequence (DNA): TGTGCCAGTAGTATTGGACGGAACTACGAGCAGTACTTC. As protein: CASSIGRNYEQYF. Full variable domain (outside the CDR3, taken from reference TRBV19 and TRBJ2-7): DGGITQSPKYLFRKEGQNVTLSCEQNLNHDAMYWYRQDPGQGLRLIYYSQIVNDFQKGDIAEGYSVSREKKESFPLTVTSAQKNPTAFYLCASSIGRNYEQYFGPGTRLTVT.

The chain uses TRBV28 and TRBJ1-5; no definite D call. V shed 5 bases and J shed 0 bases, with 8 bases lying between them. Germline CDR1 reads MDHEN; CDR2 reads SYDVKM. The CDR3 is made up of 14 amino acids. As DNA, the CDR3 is TGTGCCAGCAGTCTCCAGAGTAGCAATCAGCCCCAGCATTTT. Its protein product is CASSLQSSNQPQHF.

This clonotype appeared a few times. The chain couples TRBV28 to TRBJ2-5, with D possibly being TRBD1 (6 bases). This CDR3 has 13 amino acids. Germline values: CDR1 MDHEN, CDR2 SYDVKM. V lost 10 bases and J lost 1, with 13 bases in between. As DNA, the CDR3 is TGTGCCACCCTAACAGGGCCCCAAGAGACCCAGTACTTC. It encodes CATLTGPQETQYF.

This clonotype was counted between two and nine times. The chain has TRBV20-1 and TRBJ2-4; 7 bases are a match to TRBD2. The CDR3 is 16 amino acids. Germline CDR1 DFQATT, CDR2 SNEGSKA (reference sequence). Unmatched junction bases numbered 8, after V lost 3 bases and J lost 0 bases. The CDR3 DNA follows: TGCAGTGCTAGTCCCCGTGGGAGGGGAGCCAAAAACATTCAGTACTTC. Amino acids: CSASPRGRGAKNIQYF.

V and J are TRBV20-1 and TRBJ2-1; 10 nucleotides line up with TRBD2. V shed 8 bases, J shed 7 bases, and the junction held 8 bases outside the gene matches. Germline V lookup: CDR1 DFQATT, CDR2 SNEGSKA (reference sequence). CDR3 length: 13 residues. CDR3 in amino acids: CSPGLAEKNEQFF. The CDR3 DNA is TGCAGTCCCGGACTAGCGGAAAAAAATGAGCAGTTCTTC.

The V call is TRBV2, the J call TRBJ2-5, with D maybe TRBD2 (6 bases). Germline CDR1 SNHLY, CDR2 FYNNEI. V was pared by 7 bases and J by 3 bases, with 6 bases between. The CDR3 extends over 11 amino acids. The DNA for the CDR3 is TGTGCCAGCACGGGGGAAGAGACCCAGTACTTC. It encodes CASTGEETQYF. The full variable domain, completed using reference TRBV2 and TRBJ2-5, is EPEVTQTPSHQVTQMGQEVILRCVPISNHLYFYWYRQILGQKVEFLVSFYNNEISEKSEIFDDQFSVERPDGSNFTLKIRSTKLEDSAMYFCASTGEETQYFGPGTRLLVL.